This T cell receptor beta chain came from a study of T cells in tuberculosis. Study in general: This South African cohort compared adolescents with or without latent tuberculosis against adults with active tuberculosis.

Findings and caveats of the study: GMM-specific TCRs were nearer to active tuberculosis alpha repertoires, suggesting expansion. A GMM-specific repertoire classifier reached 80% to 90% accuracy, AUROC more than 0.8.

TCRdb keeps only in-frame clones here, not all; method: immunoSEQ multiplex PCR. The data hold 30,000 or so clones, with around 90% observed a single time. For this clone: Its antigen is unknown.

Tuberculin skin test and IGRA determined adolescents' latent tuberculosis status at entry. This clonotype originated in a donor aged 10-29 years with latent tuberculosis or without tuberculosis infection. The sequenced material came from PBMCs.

The CDR3 nucleotides are TGTGCCCTACGCCCGGGTCAAAAATCTGGGGCCAACGTCCTGACTTTC. It yields the protein CALRPGQKSGANVLTF. The chain uses TRBV27 and TRBJ2-6, with D unclear. Germline CDR1 and CDR2: MNHEY and SMNVEV (reference sequence). V dropped 11 bases and J dropped 1 base, with 18 bases sitting between them. The CDR3 consists of 16 residues.